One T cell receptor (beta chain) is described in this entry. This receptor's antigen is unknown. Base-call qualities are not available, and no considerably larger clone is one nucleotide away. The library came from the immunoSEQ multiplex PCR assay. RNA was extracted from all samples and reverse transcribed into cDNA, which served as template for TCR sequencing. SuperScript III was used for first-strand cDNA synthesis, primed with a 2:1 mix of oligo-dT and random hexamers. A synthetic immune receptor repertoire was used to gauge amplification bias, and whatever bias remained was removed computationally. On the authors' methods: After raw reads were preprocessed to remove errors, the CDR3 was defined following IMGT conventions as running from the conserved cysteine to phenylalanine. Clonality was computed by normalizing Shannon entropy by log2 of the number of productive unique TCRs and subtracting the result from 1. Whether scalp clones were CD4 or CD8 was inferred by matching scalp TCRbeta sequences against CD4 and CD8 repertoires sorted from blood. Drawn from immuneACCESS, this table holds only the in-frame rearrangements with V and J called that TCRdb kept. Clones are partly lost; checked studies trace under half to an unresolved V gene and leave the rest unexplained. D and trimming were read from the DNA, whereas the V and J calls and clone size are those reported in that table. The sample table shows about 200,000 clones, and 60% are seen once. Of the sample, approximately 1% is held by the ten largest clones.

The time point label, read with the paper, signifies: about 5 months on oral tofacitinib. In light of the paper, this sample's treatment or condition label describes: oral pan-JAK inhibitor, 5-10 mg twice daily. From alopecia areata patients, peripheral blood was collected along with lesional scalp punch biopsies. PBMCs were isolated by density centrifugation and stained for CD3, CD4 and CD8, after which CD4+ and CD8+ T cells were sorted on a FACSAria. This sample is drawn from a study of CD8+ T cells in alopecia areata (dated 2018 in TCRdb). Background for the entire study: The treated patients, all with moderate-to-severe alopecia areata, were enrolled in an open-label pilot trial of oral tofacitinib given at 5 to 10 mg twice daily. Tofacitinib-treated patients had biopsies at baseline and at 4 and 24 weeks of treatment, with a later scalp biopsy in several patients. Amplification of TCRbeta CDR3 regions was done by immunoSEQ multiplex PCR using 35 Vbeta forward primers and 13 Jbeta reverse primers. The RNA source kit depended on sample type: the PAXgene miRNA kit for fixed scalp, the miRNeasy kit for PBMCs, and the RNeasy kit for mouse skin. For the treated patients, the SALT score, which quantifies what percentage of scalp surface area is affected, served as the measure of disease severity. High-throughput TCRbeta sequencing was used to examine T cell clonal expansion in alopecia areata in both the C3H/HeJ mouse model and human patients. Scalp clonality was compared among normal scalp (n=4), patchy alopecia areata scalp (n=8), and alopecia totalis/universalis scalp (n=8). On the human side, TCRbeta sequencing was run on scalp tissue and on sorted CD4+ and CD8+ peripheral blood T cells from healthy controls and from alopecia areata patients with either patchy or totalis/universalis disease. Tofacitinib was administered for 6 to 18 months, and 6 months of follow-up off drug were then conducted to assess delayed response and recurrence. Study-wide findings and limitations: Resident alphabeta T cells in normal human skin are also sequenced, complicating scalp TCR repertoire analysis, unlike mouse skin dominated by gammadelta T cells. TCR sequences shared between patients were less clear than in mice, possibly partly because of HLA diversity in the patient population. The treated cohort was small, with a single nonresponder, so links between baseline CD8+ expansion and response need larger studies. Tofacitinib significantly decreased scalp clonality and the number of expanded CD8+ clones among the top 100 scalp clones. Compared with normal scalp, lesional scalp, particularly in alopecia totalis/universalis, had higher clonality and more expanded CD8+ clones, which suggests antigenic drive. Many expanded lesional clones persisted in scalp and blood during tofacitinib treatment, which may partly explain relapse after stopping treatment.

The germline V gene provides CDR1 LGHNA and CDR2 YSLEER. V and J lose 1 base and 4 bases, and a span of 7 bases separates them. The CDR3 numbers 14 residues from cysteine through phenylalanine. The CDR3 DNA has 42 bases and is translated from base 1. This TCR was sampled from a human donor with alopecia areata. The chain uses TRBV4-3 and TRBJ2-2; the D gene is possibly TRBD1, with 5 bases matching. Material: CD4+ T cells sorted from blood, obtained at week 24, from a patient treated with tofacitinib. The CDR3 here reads CASSQAGFTGELFF. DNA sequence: TGCGCCAGCAGCCAAGCAGGGTTCACCGGGGAGCTGTTTTTT.